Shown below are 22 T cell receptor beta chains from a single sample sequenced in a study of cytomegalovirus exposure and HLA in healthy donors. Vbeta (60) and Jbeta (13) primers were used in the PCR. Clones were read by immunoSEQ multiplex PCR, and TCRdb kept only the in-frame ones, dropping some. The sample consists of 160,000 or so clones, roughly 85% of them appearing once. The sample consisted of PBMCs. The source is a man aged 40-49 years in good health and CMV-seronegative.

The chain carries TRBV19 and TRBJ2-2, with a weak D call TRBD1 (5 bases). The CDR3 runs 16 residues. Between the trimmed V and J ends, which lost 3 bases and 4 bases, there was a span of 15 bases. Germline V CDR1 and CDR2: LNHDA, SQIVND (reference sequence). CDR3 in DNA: TGTGCCAGTAGTATGGGGCACGGTCCGGGCACCGGGGAGCTGTTTTTT. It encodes CASSMGHGPGTGELFF.

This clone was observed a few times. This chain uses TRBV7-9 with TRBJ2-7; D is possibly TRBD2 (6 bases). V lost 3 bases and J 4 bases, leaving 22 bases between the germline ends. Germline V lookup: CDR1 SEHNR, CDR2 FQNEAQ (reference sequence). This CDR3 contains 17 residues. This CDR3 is CASSLSHGRGINYEQYF. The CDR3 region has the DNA TGTGCCAGCAGCTTGAGTCACGGTCGCGGGATAAATTACGAGCAGTACTTC.

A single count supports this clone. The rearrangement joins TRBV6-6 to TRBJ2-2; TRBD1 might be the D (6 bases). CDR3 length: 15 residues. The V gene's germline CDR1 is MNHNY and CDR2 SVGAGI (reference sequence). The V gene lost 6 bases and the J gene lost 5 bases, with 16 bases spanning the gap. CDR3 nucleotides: TGTGCCAGCAGCCGAACAGCCACAGGGACCGGGGAGCTGTTTTTT. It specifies CASSRTATGTGELFF.

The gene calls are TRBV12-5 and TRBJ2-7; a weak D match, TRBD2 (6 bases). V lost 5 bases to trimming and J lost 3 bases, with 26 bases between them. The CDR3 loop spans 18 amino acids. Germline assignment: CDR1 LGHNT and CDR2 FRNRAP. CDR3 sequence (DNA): TGTGCTAGTGGTCCACGTGGGATGTGCGGACTAAGGGACTACGAGCAGTACTTC. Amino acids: CASGPRGMCGLRDYEQYF.

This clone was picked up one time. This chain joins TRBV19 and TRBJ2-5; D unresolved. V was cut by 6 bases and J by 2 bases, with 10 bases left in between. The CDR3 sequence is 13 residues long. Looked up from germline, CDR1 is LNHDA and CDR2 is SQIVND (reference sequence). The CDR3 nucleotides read TGTGCCAGTAGCCCCCAGATTCAAGAGACCCAGTACTTC. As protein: CASSPQIQETQYF.

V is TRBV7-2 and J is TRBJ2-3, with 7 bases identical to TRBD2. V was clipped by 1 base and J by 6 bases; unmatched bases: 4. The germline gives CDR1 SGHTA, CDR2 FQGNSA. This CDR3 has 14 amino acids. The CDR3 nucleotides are TGTGCCAGCAGCTTAGAGGGAGGGTGGGATACGCAGTATTTT. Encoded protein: CASSLEGGWDTQYF.

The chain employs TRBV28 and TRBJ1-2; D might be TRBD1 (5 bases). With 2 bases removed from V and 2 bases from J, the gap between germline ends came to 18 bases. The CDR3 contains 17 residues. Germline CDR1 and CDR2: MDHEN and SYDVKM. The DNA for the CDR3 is TGTGCCAGCAGTTTACCTCCCCCATCAGGGTGGAACTATGGCTACACCTTC. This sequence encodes CASSLPPPSGWNYGYTF.

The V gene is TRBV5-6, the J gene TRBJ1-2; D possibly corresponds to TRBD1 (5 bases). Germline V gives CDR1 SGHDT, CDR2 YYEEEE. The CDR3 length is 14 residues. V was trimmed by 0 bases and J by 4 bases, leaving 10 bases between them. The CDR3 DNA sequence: TGTGCCAGCAGCTTGGGTGGGGGGATCTATGGCTACACCTTC. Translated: CASSLGGGIYGYTF. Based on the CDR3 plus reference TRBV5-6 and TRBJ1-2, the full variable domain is DAGVTQSPTHLIKTRGQQVTLRCSPKSGHDTVSWYQQALGQGPQFIFQYYEEEERQRGNFPDRFSGHQFPNYSSELNVNALLLGDSALYLCASSLGGGIYGYTFGSGTRLTVV.

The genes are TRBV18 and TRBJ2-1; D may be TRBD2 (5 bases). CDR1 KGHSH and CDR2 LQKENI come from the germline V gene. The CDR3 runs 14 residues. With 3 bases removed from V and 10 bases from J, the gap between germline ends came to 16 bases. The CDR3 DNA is TGTGCCAGCTCACCGAGGACTCAACAATGGGAGCAGTTCTTC. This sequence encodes CASSPRTQQWEQFF.

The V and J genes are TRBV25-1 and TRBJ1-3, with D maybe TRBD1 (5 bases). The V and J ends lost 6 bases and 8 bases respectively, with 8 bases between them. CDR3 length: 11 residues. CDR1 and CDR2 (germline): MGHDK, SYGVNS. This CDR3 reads CASRGVDTIYF. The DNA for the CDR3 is TGTGCCAGCAGAGGGGTTGACACCATATATTTT. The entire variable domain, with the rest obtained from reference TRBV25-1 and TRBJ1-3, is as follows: EADIYQTPRYLVIGTGKKITLECSQTMGHDKMYWYQQDPGMELHLIHYSYGVNSTEKGDLSSESTVSRIRTEHFPLTLESARPSHTSQYLCASRGVDTIYFGEGSWLTVV.

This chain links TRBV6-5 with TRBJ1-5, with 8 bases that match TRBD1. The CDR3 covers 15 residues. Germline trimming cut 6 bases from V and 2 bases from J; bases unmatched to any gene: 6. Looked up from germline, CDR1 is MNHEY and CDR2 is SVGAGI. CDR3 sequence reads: CASSPRGRGNQPQHF. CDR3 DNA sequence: TGTGCCAGCAGCCCCAGGGGGCGGGGCAATCAGCCCCAGCATTTT.

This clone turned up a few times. The CDR3 reads CASSELAGRNTGELFF. In DNA, the CDR3 is TGTGCCAGCAGTGAACTAGCGGGCAGGAACACCGGGGAGCTGTTTTTT. This chain joins TRBV6-1 and TRBJ2-2; 8 bases agree with TRBD2. Germline loops: CDR1 MNHNS, CDR2 SASEGT. J lost 1 base, V lost 2 bases, and 3 bases had no gene match. This CDR3 has 16 residues.

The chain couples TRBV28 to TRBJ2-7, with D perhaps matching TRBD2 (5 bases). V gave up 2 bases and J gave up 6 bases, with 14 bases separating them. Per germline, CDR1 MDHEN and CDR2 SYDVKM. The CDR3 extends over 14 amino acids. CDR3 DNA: TGTGCCAGCAGTTTAAACGAGCGGTGGGGCGAGCAGTACTTC. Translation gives CASSLNERWGEQYF. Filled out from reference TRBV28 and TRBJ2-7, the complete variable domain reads DVKVTQSSRYLVKRTGEKVFLECVQDMDHENMFWYRQDPGLGLRLIYFSYDVKMKEKGDIPEGYSVSREKKERFSLILESASTNQTSMYLCASSLNERWGEQYFGPGTRLTVT.

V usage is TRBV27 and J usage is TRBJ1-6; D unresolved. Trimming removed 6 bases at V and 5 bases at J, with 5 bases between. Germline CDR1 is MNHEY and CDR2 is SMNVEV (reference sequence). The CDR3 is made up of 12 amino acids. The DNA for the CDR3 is TGTGCCAGCAGGGAGAATAATTCACCCCTCCACTTT. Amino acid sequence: CASRENNSPLHF.

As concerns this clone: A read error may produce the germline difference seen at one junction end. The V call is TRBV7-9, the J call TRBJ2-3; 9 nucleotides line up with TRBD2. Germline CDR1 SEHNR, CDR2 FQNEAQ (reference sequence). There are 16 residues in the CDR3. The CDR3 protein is CSSSLVTSGSRDTQYF. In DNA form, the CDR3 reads TGTTCCAGCAGCTTAGTAACTAGCGGGTCCAGGGATACGCAGTATTTT.

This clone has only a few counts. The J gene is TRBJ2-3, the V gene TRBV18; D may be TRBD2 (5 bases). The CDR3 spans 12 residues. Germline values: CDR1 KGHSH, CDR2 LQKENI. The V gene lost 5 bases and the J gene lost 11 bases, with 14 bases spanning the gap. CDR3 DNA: TGTGCCAGCTCAGCATCATCGAGGGAGCAGTATTTT. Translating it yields CASSASSREQYF.

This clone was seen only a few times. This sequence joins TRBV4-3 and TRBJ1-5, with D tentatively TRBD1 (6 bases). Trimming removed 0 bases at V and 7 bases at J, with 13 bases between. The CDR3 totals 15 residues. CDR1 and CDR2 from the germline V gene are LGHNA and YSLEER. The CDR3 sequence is CASSQDAGAEQPQHF. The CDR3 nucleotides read TGCGCCAGCAGCCAAGATGCGGGGGCGGAACAGCCCCAGCATTTT.

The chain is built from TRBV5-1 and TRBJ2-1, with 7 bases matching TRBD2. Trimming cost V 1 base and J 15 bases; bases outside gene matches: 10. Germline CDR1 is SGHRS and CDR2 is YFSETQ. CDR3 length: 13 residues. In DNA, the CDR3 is TGCGCCAGCAGCTTGTCCCCGGGACTAAATAGGTTCTTC. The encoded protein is CASSLSPGLNRFF.

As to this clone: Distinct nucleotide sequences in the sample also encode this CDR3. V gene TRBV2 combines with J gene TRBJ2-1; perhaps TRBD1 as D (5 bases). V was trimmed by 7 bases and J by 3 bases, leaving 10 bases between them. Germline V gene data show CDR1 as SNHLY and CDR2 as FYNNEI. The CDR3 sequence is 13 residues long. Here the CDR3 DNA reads TGTGCCAGCATGGGAACAGGCTACAATGAGCAGTTCTTC. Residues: CASMGTGYNEQFF.

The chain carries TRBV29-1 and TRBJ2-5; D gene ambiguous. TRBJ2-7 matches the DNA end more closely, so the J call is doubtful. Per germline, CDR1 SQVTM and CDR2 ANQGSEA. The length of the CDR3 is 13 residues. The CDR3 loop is CSASVSKSYEQYF. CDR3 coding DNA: TGCAGCGCCTCCGTATCGAAATCCTACGAGCAGTACTTC.

As DNA, the CDR3 is TGTGCCAGCAGCCCTTCCCCCGGGACAGGGTATGGCTACACCTTC. It is translated as CASSPSPGTGYGYTF. The chain uses TRBV7-9 and TRBJ1-2; 9 bases match TRBD1. Germline V gene lookup returns CDR1 SEHNR and CDR2 FQNEAQ (reference sequence). Trimming at V came to 5 bases and at J to 5 bases, leaving 9 bases not matched to a gene. CDR3 length equals 15 residues. Drawing the rest from reference TRBV7-9 and TRBJ1-2, the complete variable domain is DTGVSQNPRHKITKRGQNVTFRCDPISEHNRLYWYRQTLGQGPEFLTYFQNEAQLEKSRLLSDRFSAERPKGSFSTLEIQRTEQGDSAMYLCASSPSPGTGYGYTFGSGTRLTVV.

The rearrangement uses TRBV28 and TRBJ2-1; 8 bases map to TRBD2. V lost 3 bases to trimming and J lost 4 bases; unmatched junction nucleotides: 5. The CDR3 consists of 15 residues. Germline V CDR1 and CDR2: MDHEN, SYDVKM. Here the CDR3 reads CASSFVAGSYNEQFF. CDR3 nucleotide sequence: TGTGCCAGCAGTTTTGTAGCGGGGTCTTACAATGAGCAGTTCTTC.